A single T cell receptor beta chain is shown here with its context. CDR1 DFQATT and CDR2 SNEGSKA come from the germline V gene (reference sequence). V gave up 3 bases and J gave up 2 bases, with 20 bases separating them. The CDR3 is 16 amino acids. The data stem from a study of control samples from healthy donors and cancer patients. The data were produced by immunoSEQ multiplex PCR, yet TCRdb's version contains in-frame clones alone and is incomplete. This table holds about 160,000 clones, 80% to 95% found once. Sequencing was done on a sample of blood. V and J are TRBV20-1 and TRBJ2-7, with D tentatively TRBD1 (5 bases). This TCR derives from a man between 18 and 35 years old in good health. CDR3 DNA sequence: TGCAGTGCTAGTGGTTTGGACACCTATAACACCTACGAGCAGTACTTC. It codes for CSASGLDTYNTYEQYF.